These 30 T cell receptor beta chains were all obtained from the same sample, sequenced in a study of control samples from healthy donors and cancer patients. Assay used: immunoSEQ multiplex PCR; TCRdb lists only in-frame clones, some missing. Of under 75,000 clones listed, 90% are singletons. The sample was PBMCs. The source of these receptors is a woman aged 45-60 years with colorectal cancer.

The chain combines TRBV20-1 with TRBJ2-3, with 13 bases matching TRBD2. Germline V lookup: CDR1 DFQATT, CDR2 SNEGSKA (reference sequence). V was clipped by 3 bases and J by 0 bases; unmatched bases: 6. CDR3 length: 17 amino acids. The CDR3 DNA is TGCAGTGCTAGTCTGACTAGCGGGGGGACTAGCACAGATACGCAGTATTTT. This codes for CSASLTSGGTSTDTQYF.

The rearrangement joins TRBV19 to TRBJ1-1, with D possibly matching TRBD1 (6 bases). The V gene lost 5 bases and the J gene lost 12 bases, with 16 bases spanning the gap. CDR3 length: 12 amino acids. Germline V lookup: CDR1 LNHDA, CDR2 SQIVND (reference sequence). CDR3 nucleotides: TGTGCCAGTAGTGCCGTACAGGGAATGACTTTCTTT. This translates into CASSAVQGMTFF. Using reference TRBV19 and TRBJ1-1 for the parts outside the CDR3, the full variable domain is DGGITQSPKYLFRKEGQNVTLSCEQNLNHDAMYWYRQDPGQGLRLIYYSQIVNDFQKGDIAEGYSVSREKKESFPLTVTSAQKNPTAFYLCASSAVQGMTFFGQGTRLTVV.

The V call is TRBV30, the J call TRBJ1-1; no clear D. V shed 2 bases and J shed 3 bases, with 10 bases lying between them. From germline, CDR1 is GTSNPN and CDR2 SVGIG (reference sequence). There are 13 residues in the CDR3. CDR3 coding DNA: TGTGCCTGGAGTCTTGGAGCAGACACTGAAGCTTTCTTT. This encodes CAWSLGADTEAFF.

The chain joins TRBV5-1 to TRBJ2-1; 10 nucleotides match TRBD2. Trimming at V came to 2 bases and at J to 7 bases, leaving 6 bases not matched to a gene. The germline gives CDR1 SGHRS, CDR2 YFSETQ. The CDR3 has 15 amino acids. The CDR3 loop reads CASSFSGRAGNEQFF. The DNA of the CDR3 is TGCGCCAGCAGCTTCAGCGGGAGGGCGGGTAATGAGCAGTTCTTC.

The V call is TRBV3-1 (or the pseudogene TRBV3-2), the J call TRBJ1-2, with D uncertain. V was clipped by 0 bases and J by 5 bases, with 7 bases between them. The germline CDR1 and CDR2 sequences are LGHDT and YNNKEL (reference sequence). The CDR3 is 13 residues long. CDR3 nucleotides: TGTGCCAGCAGCCAAGAGACGGGATATGGCTACACCTTC. Residues: CASSQETGYGYTF.

This clone was seen more than once but under ten times. This sequence joins TRBV9 and TRBJ2-3, with no clear D. The CDR3 has 16 amino acids. In germline, CDR1 is SGDLS, CDR2 YYNGEE. V lost 4 bases and J lost 0, with 15 bases in between. CDR3 protein: CASSLDVTASTDTQYF. The CDR3 region has the DNA TGTGCCAGCAGCCTAGACGTGACGGCGAGCACAGATACGCAGTATTTT. The whole variable domain, filled in from reference TRBV9 and TRBJ2-3, reads DSGVTQTPKHLITATGQRVTLRCSPRSGDLSVYWYQQSLDQGLQFLIQYYNGEERAKGNILERFSAQQFPDLHSELNLSSLELGDSALYFCASSLDVTASTDTQYFGPGTRLTVL.

This chain links TRBV11-2 with TRBJ2-1; 10 positions agree with TRBD2. Trimming at V came to 2 bases and at J to 6 bases, leaving 1 base not matched to a gene. The CDR3 is 14 amino acids. The germline V gene encodes CDR1 SGHAT and CDR2 FQNNGV. The CDR3 protein is CASSLSGRGNEQFF. Here the CDR3 DNA reads TGTGCCAGCAGCTTAAGCGGGAGGGGCAATGAGCAGTTCTTC.

This clone was seen only once. This rearrangement joins TRBV6-5 to TRBJ2-7; possible D gene TRBD1, 5 bases. Germline V lookup: CDR1 MNHEY, CDR2 SVGAGI. V lost 6 bases and J lost 2, with 17 bases in between. The CDR3 has 15 amino acids. In DNA form, the CDR3 reads TGTGCCAGCAGCCGAAGTTGGCAGGGTGCCTACGAGCAGTACTTC. As protein: CASSRSWQGAYEQYF.

The chain joins TRBV4-2 to TRBJ1-5; weak D call: TRBD1 (5 bases). The CDR3 runs to 15 residues. V was clipped by 4 bases and J by 6 bases, with 16 bases between them. Looked up from germline, CDR1 is LGHNA and CDR2 is YNFKEQ. The CDR3 protein is CASSPRFQGGQPQHF. For the CDR3, the DNA is TGTGCCAGCAGCCCGAGATTTCAGGGAGGTCAGCCCCAGCATTTT.

The V call is TRBV7-6, the J call TRBJ2-3, with 7 bases identical to TRBD1. The trim removed 1 base at V and 2 bases at J, leaving 6 bases unmatched. Germline-derived CDR1 and CDR2 are SGHVS and FNYEAQ. The CDR3 has 16 amino acids. In nucleotides, the CDR3 is TGTGCCAGCAGCTTAGTCGGGACAGAGTTCACAGATACGCAGTATTTT. The encoded protein is CASSLVGTEFTDTQYF.

The genes are TRBV5-1 and TRBJ2-5, with D perhaps matching TRBD1 (6 bases). The germline CDR1 and CDR2 sequences are SGHRS and YFSETQ. V lost 5 bases to trimming and J lost 1 base, with 9 bases between them. The CDR3 length is 13 residues. The CDR3 DNA sequence: TGCGCCAGCAGAGGACAGCTCCAAGAGACCCAGTACTTC. Protein product: CASRGQLQETQYF.

The V gene is TRBV11-3, the J gene TRBJ2-3; 8 bases line up with TRBD2. Germline CDR1 and CDR2: SGHNT and YENEEA. V was pared by 4 bases and J by 0 bases, with 3 bases of the junction left unmatched. The CDR3 has 15 residues. CDR3 DNA: TGTGCCAGCAGCTCTAGACTAGCGAGCACAGATACGCAGTATTTT. The encoded protein is CASSSRLASTDTQYF.

This chain uses TRBV5-6 with TRBJ2-7; the D is unclear. V lost 1 base and J lost 2, with 13 bases in between. The CDR3 has 15 amino acids. Germline values: CDR1 SGHDT, CDR2 YYEEEE. The CDR3 spells CASSLTSSPTYEQYF. In DNA, the CDR3 is TGTGCCAGCAGCTTGACGTCCAGTCCAACCTACGAGCAGTACTTC.

This clone was seen a single time. One junction end does not reproduce the germline sequence, and a read error may be involved. J is TRBJ1-2 and V is TRBV29-1; 8 positions match TRBD1. CDR3 size: 13 residues. Germline V CDR1 and CDR2: SQVTM, ANQGSEA. CDR3 sequence (DNA): TGCAGTTGTAGACTAACAGGGGGGATGTCGCTACACTTC. Its translation: CSCRLTGGMSLHF.

The chain has TRBV5-6 and TRBJ2-2, with TRBD2 as a possible D gene (6 bases). Per the germline V gene, CDR1 is SGHDT and CDR2 is YYEEEE. The CDR3 sequence is 16 residues long. The germline V and J ends were trimmed by 1 base and 5 bases, with 15 bases remaining between them. The DNA of the CDR3 is TGTGCCAGCAGCTTGTCGGGGGAAGAAAATACCGGGGAGCTGTTTTTT. It is translated as CASSLSGEENTGELFF. Variable domain in full (rest from reference TRBV5-6 and TRBJ2-2): DAGVTQSPTHLIKTRGQQVTLRCSPKSGHDTVSWYQQALGQGPQFIFQYYEEEERQRGNFPDRFSGHQFPNYSSELNVNALLLGDSALYLCASSLSGEENTGELFFGEGSRLTVL.

The gene calls are TRBV5-1 and TRBJ1-2; weak D call: TRBD1 (5 bases). Germline CDR1 SGHRS, CDR2 YFSETQ. The V end was cut by 2 bases, the J end by 3 bases, with 14 bases between. This CDR3 has 15 amino acids. CDR3 amino acids: CASSFGAVGHYGYTF. The CDR3 DNA reads TGCGCCAGCAGCTTCGGGGCGGTGGGCCACTATGGCTACACCTTC.

The chain recombines TRBV5-1 with TRBJ2-5; D unresolved. The CDR3 is 18 amino acids. Trimming removed 0 bases at V and 3 bases at J, with 21 bases between. Germline-derived CDR1 and CDR2 are SGHRS and YFSETQ. The CDR3 DNA is TGCGCCAGCAGCTTGGGCGTGGTTCGGGTCATAGGCGAAGAGACCCAGTACTTC. Translation: CASSLGVVRVIGEETQYF.

The chain uses TRBV10-3 and TRBJ2-3; D might be TRBD1 (6 bases). The CDR3 loop spans 16 amino acids. Germline V gene sequence: CDR1 ENHRY, CDR2 SYGVKD. Trimming took off 7 bases at V and 3 bases at J, with 20 bases between the two ends. The CDR3 region has the DNA TGTGCCATCACTTTCAAGGCAGGGGAAGGAACAGATACGCAGTATTTT. Its protein is CAITFKAGEGTDTQYF.

This clone appeared a single time. This chain links TRBV10-3 with TRBJ1-6; the D gene is possibly TRBD1 (6 bases). V lost 5 bases, J lost 10 bases, and 12 bases lay in between. Germline V CDR1 and CDR2: ENHRY, SYGVKD. There are 13 residues in the CDR3. CDR3 DNA: TGTGCCATCAGTCCAAAGGGGGTCTCACCCCTCCACTTT. As protein: CAISPKGVSPLHF.

The chain couples TRBV2 to TRBJ1-4, with a weak D call TRBD1 (6 bases). V shed 9 bases and J shed 0 bases, with 11 bases lying between them. The CDR3 covers 14 residues. Germline V gene sequence: CDR1 SNHLY, CDR2 FYNNEI. CDR3 protein: CASGGGATNEKLFF. CDR3 in DNA: TGTGCCAGTGGAGGGGGGGCAACTAATGAAAAACTGTTTTTT.

The chain uses TRBV19 and TRBJ2-1, with 8 positions matching TRBD1. The V segment lost 5 bases and the J segment 4 bases; nucleotides outside the gene matches: 4. The germline CDR1 and CDR2 sequences are LNHDA and SQIVND (reference sequence). The CDR3 loop spans 14 amino acids. The CDR3 sequence: CASSVGQVYNEQFF. The CDR3, as DNA: TGTGCCAGTAGTGTGGGACAGGTATACAATGAGCAGTTCTTC.

V is TRBV18 and J is TRBJ2-7; 8 nucleotides align to TRBD1. The CDR3 extends over 14 amino acids. Germline CDR1 reads KGHSH; CDR2 reads LQKENI. V lost 2 bases, J lost 5 bases, and 5 bases stayed unmatched. CDR3: CASSPVTGVDEQYF. As DNA, the CDR3 is TGTGCCAGCTCACCAGTGACAGGGGTCGACGAGCAGTACTTC.

The chain links TRBV11-2 to TRBJ2-5, with 7 bases lining up with TRBD1. The V and J ends lost 5 bases and 4 bases, in that order; junction bases with no gene match: 7. The CDR3 is 14 amino acids. In germline, CDR1 is SGHAT, CDR2 FQNNGV. The CDR3 nucleotides are TGTGCCAGCAGCCAGGGGGTGGGGAGAGAGACCCAGTACTTC. It translates to CASSQGVGRETQYF.

V gene TRBV2 combines with J gene TRBJ2-2; a possible D gene is TRBD1 (6 bases). The CDR3 extends over 14 amino acids. Germline assignment: CDR1 SNHLY and CDR2 FYNNEI. V lost 4 bases and J 1 base, leaving 7 bases between the germline ends. The chain's CDR3 is CASSVQGNTGELFF. CDR3 DNA sequence: TGTGCCAGCAGTGTACAGGGGAACACCGGGGAGCTGTTTTTT.

V gene TRBV10-3 combines with J gene TRBJ1-2; 8 nucleotides line up with TRBD1. The V gene's germline CDR1 is ENHRY and CDR2 SYGVKD. CDR3 length: 14 amino acids. After removal of 4 bases from V and 2 bases from J, the junction contained 3 bases not matched to a gene. CDR3 nucleotide sequence: TGTGCCATCAGTGCGCAGGGGGCGAACTATGGCTACACCTTC. Amino acid sequence: CAISAQGANYGYTF.

V usage is TRBV5-6 and J usage is TRBJ1-4; D not certain. CDR1 SGHDT and CDR2 YYEEEE come from the germline V gene. The ends were cut back, 0 bases at V and 2 bases at J, with 11 bases in the middle. The CDR3 runs 16 residues. The CDR3 loop is CASSLARTGTNEKLFF. The CDR3 DNA reads TGTGCCAGCAGCTTGGCCCGGACGGGTACTAATGAAAAACTGTTTTTT.

This clone was detected once. J is TRBJ2-7 and V is TRBV29-1; TRBD1 matches 9 bases. The CDR3 runs 12 residues. The V and J ends lost 2 bases and 10 bases, in that order; junction bases with no gene match: 6. Per the germline V gene, CDR1 is SQVTM and CDR2 is ANQGSEA. In DNA form, the CDR3 reads TGCAGCGTTGAATTGACAGGGGGTTCCCAGTACTTC. Translating gives CSVELTGGSQYF.

This chain uses TRBV13 with TRBJ1-4; D remains unclear. V gave up 2 bases and J gave up 0 bases, with 7 bases separating them. This CDR3 contains 15 residues. The germline CDR1 and CDR2 sequences are PRHDT and FYEKMQ (reference sequence). In DNA form, the CDR3 reads TGTGCCAGCAGCTTATCGGATGCAACTAATGAAAAACTGTTTTTT. Translation gives CASSLSDATNEKLFF.

This rearrangement joins TRBV5-1 to TRBJ2-1; 7 bases map to TRBD2. Germline V CDR1 and CDR2: SGHRS, YFSETQ. Losses at the gene ends were 0 bases for V and 1 base for J; bases not matched to a gene: 4. CDR3 length: 16 amino acids. This CDR3 is CASSLAGSGSYNEQFF. The CDR3 DNA reads as TGCGCCAGCAGCTTGGCCGGTAGCGGGTCCTACAATGAGCAGTTCTTC.

The rearrangement links TRBV23-1 to TRBJ1-1; tentatively, D is TRBD1 (5 bases). TRBV23-1 is labeled an ORF, and its function is uncertain. Trimming took 0 bases from V and 1 from J, leaving 9 bases between them. This CDR3 region has 15 residues. The CDR3 spells CASSQSKGANTEAFF. CDR3 coding DNA: TGCGCCAGCAGTCAATCGAAAGGGGCGAACACTGAAGCTTTCTTT.